These 9 T cell receptor beta chains share one sample of origin, sequenced in a study of OX40 agonist ivuxolimab in advanced cancers. TCRdb's table, derived via immunoSEQ multiplex PCR, lists solely in-frame clones and lacks some. The top ten clones hold 15% to 20% of a sample with 40,000 to 55,000 clones, roughly 90% of them seen once. The starting material was CD4+ or CD8+ T cells sorted from blood, obtained in a trial of the OX40 agonist ivuxolimab. The source is an adult with an advanced solid tumor such as melanoma, head and neck, liver or kidney cancer.

The chain employs TRBV7-9 and TRBJ2-3; TRBD2 agrees at 9 bases. The CDR3 is 14 residues long. The junction had 5 bases not matched to a gene; V was cut back by 6 bases and J by 4 bases. From germline, CDR1 is SEHNR and CDR2 FQNEAQ (reference sequence). CDR3 region: CASSKREEADTQYF. CDR3 nucleotide sequence: TGTGCCAGCAGTAAGCGGGAGGAAGCAGATACGCAGTATTTT.

The CDR3 DNA reads as TGTGCCAGCAGTGAAGTGGTTCGGGGGGGCGGCGAGACCCAGTACTTC. It translates to CASSEVVRGGGETQYF. The chain combines TRBV6-1 with TRBJ2-5; 8 bases are a match to TRBD2. The CDR3 totals 16 residues. Germline V lookup: CDR1 MNHNS, CDR2 SASEGT. V shed 1 base, J shed 5 bases, and the junction held 9 bases outside the gene matches.

The chain uses TRBV27 and TRBJ1-2; D not resolved. V dropped 0 bases and J dropped 4 bases, with 12 bases sitting between them. The CDR3 sequence is 15 residues long. Germline V gene lookup returns CDR1 MNHEY and CDR2 SMNVEV (reference sequence). CDR3 bases: TGTGCCAGCAGTTTATCGCTCGGGGTACTCTATGGCTACACCTTC. This gives the protein CASSLSLGVLYGYTF.

The rearrangement joins TRBV9 to TRBJ1-1; TRBD1 is a possible D gene (6 bases). The CDR3 consists of 15 residues. CDR1 and CDR2 from the germline V gene are SGDLS and YYNGEE. V gave up 0 bases and J gave up 1 base, with 10 bases separating them. The DNA of the CDR3 is TGTGCCAGCAGCGTAGCAGGGGTTCCGAACACTGAAGCTTTCTTT. Its protein is CASSVAGVPNTEAFF.

This clone is medium-sized (0.01 to 0.1%) in the sample. The chain links TRBV14 to TRBJ2-1; 9 nucleotides align to TRBD2. The germline V gene encodes CDR1 SGHDN and CDR2 FVKESK. V was pared by 7 bases and J by 5 bases, with 3 bases of the junction left unmatched. CDR3 size: 13 residues. The CDR3 protein is CASTAGGHNEQFF. CDR3 DNA sequence: TGTGCCAGCACCGCGGGAGGGCACAATGAGCAGTTCTTC.

V usage is TRBV6-6 and J usage is TRBJ1-5, with TRBD1 as a possible D gene (6 bases). The germline gives CDR1 MNHNY, CDR2 SVGAGI (reference sequence). Trimming removed 6 bases at V and 0 bases at J, with 15 bases between. The length of the CDR3 is 16 residues. The CDR3 DNA sequence: TGTGCCAGCAGCCTGGGTGGACAGATTAGCAATCAGCCCCAGCATTTT. Amino acids: CASSLGGQISNQPQHF.

This sequence joins TRBV27 and TRBJ2-5, with D unresolved. V lost 5 bases to trimming and J lost 5 bases, with 9 bases between them. The CDR3 contains 12 residues. The germline V gene encodes CDR1 MNHEY and CDR2 SMNVEV (reference sequence). The CDR3 is CASSPWGETQYF. The CDR3 DNA reads TGTGCCAGCAGTCCATGGGGTGAGACCCAGTACTTC.

V and J are TRBV27 and TRBJ1-4; D is perhaps TRBD1 (6 bases). The CDR3 is 14 residues long. V lost 6 bases and J lost 12, with 20 bases in between. Germline CDR1 MNHEY, CDR2 SMNVEV (reference sequence). CDR3 residues: CASSLPASGGELFF. CDR3 DNA sequence: TGTGCCAGCAGCCTACCGGCATCTGGGGGCGAACTGTTTTTT.

This clone was counted a single time. CDR3 nucleotide sequence: TGTGCCAGTAGTTTCCGGGACGGACCCTACGAGCAGTACTTC. The encoded protein is CASSFRDGPYEQYF. The chain combines TRBV19 with TRBJ2-7; D tentatively reads TRBD1 or TRBD2 (5 bases each). Trimming pared 5 bases from V and 2 bases from J, leaving 13 bases between. The length of the CDR3 is 14 residues. Germline CDR1 is LNHDA and CDR2 is SQIVND (reference sequence).